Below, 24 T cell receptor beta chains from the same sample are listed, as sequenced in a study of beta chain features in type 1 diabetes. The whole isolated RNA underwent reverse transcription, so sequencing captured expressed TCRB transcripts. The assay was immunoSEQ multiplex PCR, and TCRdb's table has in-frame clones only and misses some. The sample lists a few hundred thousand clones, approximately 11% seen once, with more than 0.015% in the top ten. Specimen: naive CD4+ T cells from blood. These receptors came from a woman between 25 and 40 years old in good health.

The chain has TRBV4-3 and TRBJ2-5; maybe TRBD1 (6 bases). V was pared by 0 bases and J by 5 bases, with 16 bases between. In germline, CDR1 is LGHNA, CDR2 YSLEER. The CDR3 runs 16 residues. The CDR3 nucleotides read TGCGCCAGCAGCCAAGATCTTTTGCGCCAGGGGGAGACCCAGTACTTC. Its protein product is CASSQDLLRQGETQYF.

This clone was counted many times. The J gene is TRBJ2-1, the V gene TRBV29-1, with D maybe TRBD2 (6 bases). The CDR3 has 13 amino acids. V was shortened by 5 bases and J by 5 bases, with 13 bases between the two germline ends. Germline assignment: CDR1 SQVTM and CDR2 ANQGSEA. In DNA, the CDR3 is TGCAGCGTTCCTCGGCCGGGAGACAATGAGCAGTTCTTC. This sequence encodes CSVPRPGDNEQFF.

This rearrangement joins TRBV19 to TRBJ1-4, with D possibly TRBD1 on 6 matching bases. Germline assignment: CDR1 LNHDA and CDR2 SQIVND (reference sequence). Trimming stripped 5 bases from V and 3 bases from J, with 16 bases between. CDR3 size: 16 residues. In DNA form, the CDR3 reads TGTGCCAGTAGTGTGGGACACGGGAAATCTAATGAAAAACTGTTTTTT. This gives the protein CASSVGHGKSNEKLFF.

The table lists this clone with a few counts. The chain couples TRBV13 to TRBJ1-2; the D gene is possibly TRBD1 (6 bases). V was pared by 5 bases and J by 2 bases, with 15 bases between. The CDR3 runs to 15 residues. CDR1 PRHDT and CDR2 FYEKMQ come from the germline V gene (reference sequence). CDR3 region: CASSDQGQLNYGYTF. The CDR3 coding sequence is TGTGCCAGCAGCGACCAAGGACAGTTGAACTATGGCTACACCTTC.

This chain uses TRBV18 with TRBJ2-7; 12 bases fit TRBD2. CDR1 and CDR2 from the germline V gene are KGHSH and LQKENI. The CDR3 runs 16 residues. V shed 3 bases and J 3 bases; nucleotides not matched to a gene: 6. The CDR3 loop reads CASSPPLAGGDYEQYF. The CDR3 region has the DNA TGTGCCAGCTCACCCCCACTAGCGGGAGGCGACTACGAGCAGTACTTC.

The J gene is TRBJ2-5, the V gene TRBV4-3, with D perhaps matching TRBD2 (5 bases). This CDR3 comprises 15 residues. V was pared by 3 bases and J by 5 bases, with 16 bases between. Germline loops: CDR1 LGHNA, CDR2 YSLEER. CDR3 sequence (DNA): TGCGCCAGCAGCCAGGTACTAGGTCGTTGGGAGACCCAGTACTTC. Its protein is CASSQVLGRWETQYF.

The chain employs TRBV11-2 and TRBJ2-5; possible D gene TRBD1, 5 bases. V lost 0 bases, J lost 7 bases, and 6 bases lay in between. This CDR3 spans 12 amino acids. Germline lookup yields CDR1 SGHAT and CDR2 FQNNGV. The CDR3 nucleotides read TGTGCCAGCAGCTTAGAGGGGCCGACCCAGTACTTC. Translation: CASSLEGPTQYF.

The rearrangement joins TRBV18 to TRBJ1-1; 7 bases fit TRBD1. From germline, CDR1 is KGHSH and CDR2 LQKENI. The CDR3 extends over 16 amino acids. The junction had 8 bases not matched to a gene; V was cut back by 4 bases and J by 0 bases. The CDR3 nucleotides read TGTGCCAGCTCACTCGGACAGGCAGGTTTGAACACTGAAGCTTTCTTT. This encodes CASSLGQAGLNTEAFF.

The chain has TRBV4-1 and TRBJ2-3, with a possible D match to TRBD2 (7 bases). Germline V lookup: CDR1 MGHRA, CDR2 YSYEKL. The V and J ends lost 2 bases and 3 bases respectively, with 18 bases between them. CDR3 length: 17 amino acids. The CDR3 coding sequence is TGCGCCAGCAGCCAACAATCTCGGACTAGGGGGACAGATACGCAGTATTTT. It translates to CASSQQSRTRGTDTQYF.

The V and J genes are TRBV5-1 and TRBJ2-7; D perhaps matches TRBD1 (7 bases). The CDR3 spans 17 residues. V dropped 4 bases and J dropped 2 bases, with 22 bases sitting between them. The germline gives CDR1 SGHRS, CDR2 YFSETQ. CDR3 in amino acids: CASSRVGGGLLPYEQYF. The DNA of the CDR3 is TGCGCCAGCAGCCGCGTCGGAGGGGGCCTGCTCCCCTACGAGCAGTACTTC. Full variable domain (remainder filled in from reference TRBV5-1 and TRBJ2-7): KAGVTQTPRYLIKTRGQQVTLSCSPISGHRSVSWYQQTPGQGLQFLFEYFSETQRNKGNFPGRFSGRQFSNSRSEMNVSTLELGDSALYLCASSRVGGGLLPYEQYFGPGTRLTVT.

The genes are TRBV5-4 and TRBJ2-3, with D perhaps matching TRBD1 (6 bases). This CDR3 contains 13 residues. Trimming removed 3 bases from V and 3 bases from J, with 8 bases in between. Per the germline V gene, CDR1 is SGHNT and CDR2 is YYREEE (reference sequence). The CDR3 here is CASSSGQTDTQYF. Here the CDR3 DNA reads TGTGCCAGCAGCTCCGGACAGACAGATACGCAGTATTTT.

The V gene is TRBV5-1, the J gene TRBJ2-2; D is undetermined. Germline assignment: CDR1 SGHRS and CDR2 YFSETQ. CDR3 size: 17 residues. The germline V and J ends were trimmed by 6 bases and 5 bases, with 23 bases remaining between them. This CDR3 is CASTWAMSPTVTGELFF. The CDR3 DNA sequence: TGCGCCAGCACCTGGGCCATGTCACCGACCGTGACCGGGGAGCTGTTTTTT.

Here the CDR3 reads CASSLAAGGEFSGANVLTF. In nucleotides, the CDR3 is TGTGCCAGCAGCTTAGCAGCAGGGGGAGAGTTCTCTGGGGCCAACGTCCTGACTTTC. V is TRBV7-9 and J is TRBJ2-6; 7 bases fit TRBD1. The CDR3 extends over 19 amino acids. Germline V gives CDR1 SEHNR, CDR2 FQNEAQ (reference sequence). The V and J ends lost 0 bases and 0 bases, in that order; junction bases with no gene match: 8.

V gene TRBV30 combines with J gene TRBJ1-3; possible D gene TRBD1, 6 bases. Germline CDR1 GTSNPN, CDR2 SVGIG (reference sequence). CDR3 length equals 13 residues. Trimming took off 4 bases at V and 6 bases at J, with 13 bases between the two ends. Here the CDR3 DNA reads TGTGCCTGGACCAAGCCAGGGGTAAACACCATATATTTT. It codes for CAWTKPGVNTIYF.

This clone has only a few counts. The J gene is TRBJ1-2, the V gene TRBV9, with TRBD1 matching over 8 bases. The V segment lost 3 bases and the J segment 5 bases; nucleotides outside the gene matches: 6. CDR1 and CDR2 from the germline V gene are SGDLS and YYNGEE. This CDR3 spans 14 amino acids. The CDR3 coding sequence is TGTGCCAGCAGCGCCCCCGGGACAGGTTATGGCTACACCTTC. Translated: CASSAPGTGYGYTF.

In DNA, the CDR3 is TGTGCCAGCAGCTTGTTTACCGAGTTAACTGGGGCCAACGTCCTGACTTTC. It yields the protein CASSLFTELTGANVLTF. The chain is built from TRBV7-2 and TRBJ2-6; D unresolved. V was trimmed by 3 bases and J by 2 bases, leaving 14 bases between them. This CDR3 is 17 amino acids long. Germline values: CDR1 SGHTA, CDR2 FQGNSA.

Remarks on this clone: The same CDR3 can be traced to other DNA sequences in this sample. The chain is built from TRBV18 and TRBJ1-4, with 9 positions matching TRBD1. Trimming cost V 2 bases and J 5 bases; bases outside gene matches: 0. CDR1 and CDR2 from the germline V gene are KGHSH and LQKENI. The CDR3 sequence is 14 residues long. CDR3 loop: CASSPGTGNEKLFF. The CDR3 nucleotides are TGTGCCAGCTCACCAGGGACAGGGAATGAAAAACTGTTTTTT.

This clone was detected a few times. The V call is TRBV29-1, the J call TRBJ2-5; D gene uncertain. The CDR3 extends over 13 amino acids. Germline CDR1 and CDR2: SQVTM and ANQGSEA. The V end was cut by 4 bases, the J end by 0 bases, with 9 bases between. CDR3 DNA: TGCAGCGTTGCCCTACAGAACCAAGAGACCCAGTACTTC. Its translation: CSVALQNQETQYF. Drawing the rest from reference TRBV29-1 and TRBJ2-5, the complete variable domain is SAVISQKPSRDICQRGTSLTIQCQVDSQVTMMFWYRQQPGQSLTLIATANQGSEATYESGFVIDKFPISRPNLTFSTLTVSNMSPEDSSIYLCSVALQNQETQYFGPGTRLLVL.

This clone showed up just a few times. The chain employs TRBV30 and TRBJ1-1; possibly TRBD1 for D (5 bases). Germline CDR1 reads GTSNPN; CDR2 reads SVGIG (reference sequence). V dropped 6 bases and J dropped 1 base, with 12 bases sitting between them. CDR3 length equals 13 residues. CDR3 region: CACKDISNTEAFF. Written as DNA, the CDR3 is TGTGCCTGTAAGGACATATCGAACACTGAAGCTTTCTTT.

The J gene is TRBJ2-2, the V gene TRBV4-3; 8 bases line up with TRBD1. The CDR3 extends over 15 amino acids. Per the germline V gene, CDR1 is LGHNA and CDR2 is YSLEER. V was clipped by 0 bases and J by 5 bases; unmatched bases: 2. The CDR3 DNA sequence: TGCGCCAGCAGCCAAGAGACAGGGGTAACCGGGGAGCTGTTTTTT. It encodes CASSQETGVTGELFF.

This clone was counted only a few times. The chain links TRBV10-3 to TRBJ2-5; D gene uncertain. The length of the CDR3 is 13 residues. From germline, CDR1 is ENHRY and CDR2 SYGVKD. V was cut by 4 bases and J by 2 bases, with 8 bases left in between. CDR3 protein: CAISGVLQETQYF. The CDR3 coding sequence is TGTGCCATCAGTGGAGTGTTGCAAGAGACCCAGTACTTC.

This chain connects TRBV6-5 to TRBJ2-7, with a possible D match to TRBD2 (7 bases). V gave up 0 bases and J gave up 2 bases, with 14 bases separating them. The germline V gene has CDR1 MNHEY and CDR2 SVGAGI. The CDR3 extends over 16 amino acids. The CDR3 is CASSYSTSAGAYEQYF. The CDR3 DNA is TGTGCCAGCAGTTACTCAACTAGCGCAGGGGCCTACGAGCAGTACTTC.

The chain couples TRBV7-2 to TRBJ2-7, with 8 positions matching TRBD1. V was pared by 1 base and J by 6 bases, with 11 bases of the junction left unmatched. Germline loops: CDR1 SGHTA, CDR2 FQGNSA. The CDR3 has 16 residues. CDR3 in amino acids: CASSLGTTGVGFEQYF. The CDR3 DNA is TGTGCCAGCAGCTTAGGGACGACAGGGGTTGGTTTCGAGCAGTACTTC. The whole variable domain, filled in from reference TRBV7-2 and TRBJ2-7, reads GAGVSQSPSNKVTEKGKDVELRCDPISGHTALYWYRQSLGQGLEFLIYFQGNSAPDKSGLPSDRFSAERTGGSVSTLTIQRTQQEDSAVYLCASSLGTTGVGFEQYFGPGTRLTVT.

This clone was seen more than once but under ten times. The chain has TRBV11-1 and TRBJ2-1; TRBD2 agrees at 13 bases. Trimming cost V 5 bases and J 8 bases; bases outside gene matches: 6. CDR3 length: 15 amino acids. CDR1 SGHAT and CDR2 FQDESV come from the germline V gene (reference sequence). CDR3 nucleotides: TGTGCCAGCAGCCTACAGGGACTAGCGGGATATGAGCAGTTCTTC. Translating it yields CASSLQGLAGYEQFF.